This TCR beta chain was identified in a study of early T cells in non-severe SARS-CoV-2 infection. This clonotype was seen only a few times. Trimming removed 2 bases at V and 2 bases at J, with 7 bases between. The germline V gene has CDR1 MNHEY and CDR2 SVGAGI. The length of the CDR3 is 13 residues. TCRdb re-analysed the 5' RACE reads in MiXCR, keeping a single row per CDR3 protein. The sample has tens of thousands of distinct CDR3 sequences, over 4.5% seen once. The starting material was whole blood, obtained at baseline. This chain uses TRBV6-5 with TRBJ2-7, with D tentatively TRBD2 (5 bases). This TCR was recovered from an adult who was a healthcare worker with PCR-confirmed SARS-CoV-2 infection or an uninfected control (not recorded which). The CDR3, as DNA: TGTGCCAGCAGTTACCGAGGGCCCTACGAGCAGTACTTC. Its protein is CASSYRGPYEQYF.